This T cell receptor beta chain was sequenced for a study of T-cell reconstitution after alpha-beta-depleted transplantation in children. The TCRbeta library incorporated unique molecular identifiers. Each CDR3 protein is one row after TCRdb ran MiXCR on the PCR reads. The sample lists some 240,000 distinct CDR3 sequences; about 9.6% were seen once. Germline V CDR1 and CDR2: WSHSY, SAAADI. This CDR3 has 13 amino acids. V dropped 2 bases and J dropped 8 bases, with 9 bases sitting between them. This clonotype was seen repeatedly, ten times or more. The gene calls are TRBV10-2 and TRBJ1-4; no clear D gene. The sample in question was PBMCs from the stem cell graft donor, obtained from the stem cell graft. The TCR comes from a human donor who donated a stem cell graft to a child with SCID. The CDR3 nucleotides are TGCGCCAGCAGTGAGGTCTCGGCGGAAAAACTGTTTTTT. The encoded protein is CASSEVSAEKLFF.